This paragraph covers one T cell receptor beta chain sequence. The sample originates from a study of blood T cell repertoires in COVID-19. Study at large: Collection of acute and convalescent COVID-19 samples took place in the United States, Italy and Spain.

Per germline, CDR1 MNHEY and CDR2 SMNVEV (reference sequence). The CDR3 runs 14 residues. Trimming removed 5 bases at V and 3 bases at J, with 13 bases between. Some clones are missing from TCRdb's copy, which holds only in-frame ones; the method was immunoSEQ multiplex PCR. The data contain 220,000 or so clones, about 85% of them seen just once; the ten biggest clones take up 10%. This clonotype originated in a woman aged 45-59 years with COVID-19, enrolled during active disease. Material: peripheral blood. This chain links TRBV27 with TRBJ2-5; D is possibly TRBD2 (7 bases). CDR3 sequence: CASSRRGGEETQYF. Written as DNA, the CDR3 is TGTGCCAGCAGTAGAAGGGGGGGGGAAGAGACCCAGTACTTC.